These T cell receptor beta chains were read from a single sample in a study of blood T cell repertoires in COVID-19. Generated by immunoSEQ multiplex PCR, the TCRdb table keeps only in-frame clones and is missing some. The table has 110,000 or so clones, approximately 84% seen once. The sample comprised peripheral blood. These receptors all stem from a man between 40 and 49 years old with acute or convalescent COVID-19. Each CDR3 is given with its conserved first and last residue.

CDR3 length: 13; V gene: TRBV7-9; CDR3 protein: CASSRQGANEQFF
CDR3 length: 18; V gene: TRBV6-2/TRBV6-3; CDR3 protein: CASSYSSDNPWPYNEQFF
CDR3 length: 16; V gene: TRBV24-1; CDR3 protein: CATSDLAGGPSNEQFF
CDR3 length: 18; V gene: TRBV12-5; CDR3 protein: CASGRIQGRTLLYNEQFF
CDR3 length: 14; V gene: TRBV29-1; CDR3 protein: CSVELGQMGTEAFF
CDR3 length: 15; V gene: TRBV7-2; CDR3 protein: CASSLVRGSNQPQHF
CDR3 length: 16; V gene: TRBV9; CDR3 protein: CASSPWTGGGKNIQYF
CDR3 length: 14; V gene: TRBV19; CDR3 protein: CASSPSGVTDTQYF
CDR3 length: 17; V gene: TRBV5-3; CDR3 protein: CARSLGLTDLYNSPLHF
CDR3 length: 14; V gene: TRBV4-2; CDR3 protein: CASSQDRRYTEAFF
CDR3 length: 16; V gene: TRBV24-1; CDR3 protein: CATSDNRETVSYEQYF
CDR3 length: 13; V gene: TRBV5-5; CDR3 protein: CASSSQIRGEAFF
CDR3 length: 15; V gene: TRBV7-9; CDR3 protein: CASREAGAGNTEAFF
CDR3 length: 13; V gene: TRBV11-3; CDR3 protein: CASSVGDTGGYTF
CDR3 length: 17; V gene: TRBV7-2; CDR3 protein: CASSLGPRGGPTDTQYF
CDR3 length: 17; V gene: TRBV7-9; CDR3 protein: CASSLMSTGANPLRQFF
CDR3 length: 15; V gene: TRBV10-3; CDR3 protein: CAISRSGLSTDTQYF
CDR3 length: 16; V gene: TRBV3-1/TRBV3-2; CDR3 protein: CASSRASGDSSYEQYF
CDR3 length: 15; V gene: TRBV5-1; CDR3 protein: CASSPDRGLVDEQYF
CDR3 length: 16; V gene: TRBV3-1/TRBV3-2; CDR3 protein: CASSQVGGRMNTEAFF
CDR3 length: 11; V gene: TRBV5-6; CDR3 protein: CASSSEEAQYF
CDR3 length: 17; V gene: TRBV7-9; CDR3 protein: CASSSRPGQILGNTIYF
CDR3 length: 15; V gene: TRBV27; CDR3 protein: CASSPPDRGYTEAFF
CDR3 length: 14; V gene: TRBV6-4; CDR3 protein: CASSNRDRAPGQYF
CDR3 length: 16; V gene: TRBV6-5; CDR3 protein: CASSYSTGFSGNTIYF
CDR3 length: 18; V gene: TRBV27; CDR3 protein: CASSLLPSSAGGLYEQYF
CDR3 length: 14; V gene: TRBV18; CDR3 protein: CASSPDNRGRGYTF
CDR3 length: 16; V gene: TRBV5-1; CDR3 protein: CASSPRGTGLNYGYTF
CDR3 length: 16; V gene: TRBV3-1/TRBV3-2; CDR3 protein: CASSQGGRQLPGELFF
CDR3 length: 15; V gene: TRBV18; CDR3 protein: CASSGGTANTGELFF
CDR3 length: 13; V gene: TRBV7-9; CDR3 protein: CASSLVSGSEAFF
CDR3 length: 13; V gene: TRBV3-1/TRBV3-2; CDR3 protein: CASRGGLTDTQYF
CDR3 length: 15; V gene: TRBV27; CDR3 protein: CASSKLRGTNEKLFF
CDR3 length: 15; V gene: TRBV5-1; CDR3 protein: CASSLRQGEGNTIYF
CDR3 length: 15; V gene: TRBV19; CDR3 protein: CASSPRQALDTEAFF
CDR3 length: 17; V gene: TRBV6-1; CDR3 protein: CASSDRVATQSNEKLFF
CDR3 length: 18; V gene: TRBV27; CDR3 protein: CASSLEVRDRGQTDTQYF
CDR3 length: 11; V gene: TRBV20-1; CDR3 protein: CSAGTGGGYTF
CDR3 length: 15; V gene: TRBV6-5; CDR3 protein: CASTGGAWGSYEQYF
CDR3 length: 17; V gene: TRBV9; CDR3 protein: CASSTRPLGTGLDTQYF
CDR3 length: 15; V gene: TRBV5-1; CDR3 protein: CASSLGAASPDTQYF
CDR3 length: 15; V gene: TRBV6-2/TRBV6-3; CDR3 protein: CASTPLEGVRLQQFF
CDR3 length: 15; V gene: TRBV4-3; CDR3 protein: CASSQDGGGDVEAFF